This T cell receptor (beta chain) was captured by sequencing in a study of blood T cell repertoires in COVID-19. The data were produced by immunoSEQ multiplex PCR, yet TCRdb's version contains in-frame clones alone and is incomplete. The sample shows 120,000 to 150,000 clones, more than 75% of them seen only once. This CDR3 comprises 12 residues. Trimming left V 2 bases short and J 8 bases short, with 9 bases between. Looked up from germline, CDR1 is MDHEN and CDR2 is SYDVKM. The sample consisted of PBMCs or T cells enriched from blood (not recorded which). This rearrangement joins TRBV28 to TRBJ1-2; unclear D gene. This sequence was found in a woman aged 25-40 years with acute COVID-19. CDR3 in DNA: TGTGCCAGCAGTTTAGTTGTCTCGGGCTACACCTTC. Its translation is CASSLVVSGYTF.